One sample yielded the 32 T cell receptor beta chains listed below, sequenced in a study of metastatic and nonmetastatic thyroid tumors. TCRdb reassembled clones from the PCR reads with MiXCR. The table records about 47,000 clones, more than 20% of them present only once. Thyroid surgery was performed in patients who had received no treatment beforehand. Sequenced material: blood. The source is a male donor with papillary thyroid cancer or a benign thyroid nodule (not recorded which). Some clones in this sample may be carry-over from other donors' samples.

The rearrangement uses TRBV30 and TRBJ1-5, with TRBD1 as a possible D gene (5 bases). Germline V gene data show CDR1 as GTSNPN and CDR2 as SVGIG (reference sequence). V was cut by 1 base and J by 3 bases, with 13 bases left in between. The CDR3 spans 15 residues. The CDR3 loop is CAWSGKGLYNQPQHF. CDR3 DNA sequence: TGTGCCTGGAGTGGGAAGGGGCTCTACAATCAGCCCCAGCATTTT.

The chain recombines TRBV30 with TRBJ2-2; TRBD1 matches 11 bases. The CDR3 loop spans 14 amino acids. CDR1 and CDR2 (germline): GTSNPN, SVGIG (reference sequence). The V segment lost 7 bases and the J segment 5 bases; nucleotides outside the gene matches: 6. As DNA, the CDR3 is TGTGCCTCCACCGGGACAGGGGGGACCGGGGAGCTGTTTTTT. Translated, it gives CASTGTGGTGELFF.

This clone was seen ten or more times. This chain joins TRBV6-1 and TRBJ2-5; 8 bases map to TRBD1. V dropped 6 bases and J dropped 5; count of bases not matched to a gene: 8. The V gene's germline CDR1 is MNHNS and CDR2 SASEGT. This CDR3 has 14 amino acids. Here the CDR3 DNA reads TGTGCCAGCAGCGGACAGGGACCTCAGGAGACCCAGTACTTC. This sequence encodes CASSGQGPQETQYF.

This clone was recorded a few times. Additional DNA sequences in this sample encode the identical CDR3. CDR3 DNA: TGTGCCAGCAGTTTAGGGACAGCGGGGGAGCAGTACTTC. Translating it yields CASSLGTAGEQYF. The genes are TRBV28 and TRBJ2-7; D is perhaps TRBD1 or TRBD2 (7 bases each). The CDR3 spans 13 residues. From germline, CDR1 is MDHEN and CDR2 SYDVKM. Trimming left V 2 bases short and J 7 bases short, with 12 bases between.

In this sample, this clone turned up many times. The chain joins TRBV2 to TRBJ2-3; 7 bases agree with TRBD2. In germline, CDR1 is SNHLY, CDR2 FYNNEI. The length of the CDR3 is 14 residues. Trimming removed 7 bases from V and 0 bases from J; junction bases left unmatched: 4. CDR3 sequence reads: CASTPAGSTDTQYF. The DNA of the CDR3 is TGTGCCAGCACCCCAGCGGGGAGCACAGATACGCAGTATTTT.

This clone was seen ten or more times. The same CDR3 arises from other DNA sequences in this sample as well. V is TRBV5-5 and J is TRBJ1-5, with 9 bases lining up with TRBD1. With 4 bases clipped from V and 0 bases from J, the junction kept 5 bases outside the gene matches. The CDR3 covers 16 residues. Germline-derived CDR1 and CDR2 are SGHKS and YYEKEE (reference sequence). CDR3 region: CASSRDRANSNQPQHF. In DNA form, the CDR3 reads TGTGCCAGCAGCCGGGACAGGGCAAATAGCAATCAGCCCCAGCATTTT.

The genes are TRBV20-1 and TRBJ2-7, with 9 positions matching TRBD2. The CDR3 consists of 14 residues. V trimming: 0 bases; J trimming: 4 bases; junction bases outside the gene matches: 4. Germline-derived CDR1 and CDR2 are DFQATT and SNEGSKA (reference sequence). The DNA of the CDR3 is TGCAGTGCTAGAGACGGAAGCGGGAGGTACGAGCAGTACTTC. It codes for CSARDGSGRYEQYF.

This clone was observed many times. The V and J genes are TRBV7-3 and TRBJ2-6, with 7 nucleotides matching TRBD2. Germline lookup yields CDR1 SGHTA and CDR2 FQGTGA. After removal of 6 bases from V and 2 bases from J, the junction contained 4 bases not matched to a gene. The CDR3 spans 15 residues. DNA for the CDR3: TGTGCCAGCAGAAGCGGGACGGCTGGGGCCAACGTCCTGACTTTC. This encodes CASRSGTAGANVLTF. The complete variable domain, with remaining parts taken from reference TRBV7-3 and TRBJ2-6, reads GAGVSQTPSNKVTEKGKYVELRCDPISGHTALYWYRQSLGQGPEFLIYFQGTGAADDSGLPNDRFFAVRPEGSVSTLKIQRTERGDSAVYLCASRSGTAGANVLTFGAGSRLTVL.

Points on this clone: A read error may be the cause here, since a much bigger clone is one base away. Other DNA sequences in this sample translate to the same CDR3. The rearrangement links TRBV11-2 to TRBJ1-6; D call uncertain. Trimming removed 5 bases from V and 10 bases from J, with 12 bases in between. CDR1 and CDR2 from the germline V gene are SGHAT and FQNNGV. The CDR3 has 13 amino acids. The CDR3 spells CASSPEDYSPLHF. The CDR3, as DNA: TGTGCCAGCAGCCCAGAGGATTACTCACCCCTCCACTTT.

This clone counts as medium-sized. The DNA of the CDR3 is TGTGCCAGCAGTACCCTAGCGGGAGAACGATCCGAGCAGTACTTC. It codes for CASSTLAGERSEQYF. The chain combines TRBV6-1 with TRBJ2-7, with 10 positions matching TRBD2. The germline V gene has CDR1 MNHNS and CDR2 SASEGT. The CDR3 extends over 15 amino acids. Trimming cost V 5 bases and J 6 bases; bases outside gene matches: 10.

At least ten counts were recorded for this clone. This chain connects TRBV3-1 to TRBJ1-4; TRBD1 matches at 9 bases. The ends lost 2 bases at V and 9 bases at J; junction bases unmatched: 7. The CDR3 is made up of 15 amino acids. Germline CDR1 reads LGHDT; CDR2 reads YNNKEL (reference sequence). Here the CDR3 reads CASSQLRDRDQKLFF. For the CDR3, the DNA is TGTGCCAGCAGCCAACTCCGGGACAGGGATCAAAAACTGTTTTTT.

V and J are TRBV3-1 and TRBJ1-3, with D hard to call. The CDR3 totals 13 residues. Trimming shortened V by 3 bases and J by 2 bases, and 5 bases separated the two germline ends. Germline V gene data show CDR1 as LGHDT and CDR2 as YNNKEL (reference sequence). This CDR3 reads CASSQVAGNTIYF. DNA for the CDR3: TGTGCCAGCAGCCAGGTGGCTGGAAACACCATATATTTT.

This rearrangement joins TRBV5-1 to TRBJ2-2, with no clear D. This CDR3 has 17 residues. V lost 1 base, J lost 2 bases, and 15 bases lay in between. In germline, CDR1 is SGHRS, CDR2 YFSETQ. This CDR3 is CASSLRCPNTNTGELFF. The CDR3 coding sequence is TGCGCCAGCAGCTTGCGGTGTCCAAACACTAACACCGGGGAGCTGTTTTTT.

There are many counts of this clone. CDR3 protein: CASSFGQGVRGYTF. In nucleotides, the CDR3 is TGTGCCAGCAGTTTCGGACAGGGGGTTCGGGGCTACACCTTC. The chain is built from TRBV27 and TRBJ1-2; 10 nucleotides line up with TRBD1. Germline V gives CDR1 MNHEY, CDR2 SMNVEV (reference sequence). This CDR3 is 14 amino acids long. Losses at the gene ends were 3 bases for V and 8 bases for J; bases not matched to a gene: 6.

Concerning this clone: Germline is not matched at one junction end, which may reflect a read error. V gene TRBV6-1 combines with J gene TRBJ2-2; 7 bases match TRBD1. The CDR3 is 17 residues long. Germline V CDR1 and CDR2: MNHNS, SASEGT. The CDR3 bases are TGTGTCAGCAGTGGCCTTGGGACAGTGAGCAGGACCGGGGAGCTGTTTTTT. Encoded protein: CVSSGLGTVSRTGELFF.

This clone has at least ten counts. This chain connects TRBV11-2 to TRBJ2-3, with D maybe TRBD2 (6 bases). Between the trimmed V and J ends, which lost 2 bases and 5 bases, there was a span of 20 bases. Per the germline V gene, CDR1 is SGHAT and CDR2 is FQNNGV. The CDR3 runs to 17 residues. The CDR3 nucleotides are TGTGCCAGCAGCTTACCCCTGGGACTTGAGGTTTTAGATACGCAGTATTTT. Protein: CASSLPLGLEVLDTQYF.

The V gene is TRBV30, the J gene TRBJ1-5; D perhaps matches TRBD1 (5 bases). With 5 bases removed from V and 7 bases from J, the gap between germline ends came to 15 bases. The length of the CDR3 is 13 residues. CDR1 GTSNPN and CDR2 SVGIG come from the germline V gene (reference sequence). CDR3 sequence: CAWGRDWGQPQHF. CDR3 nucleotide sequence: TGTGCCTGGGGTAGGGATTGGGGCCAGCCCCAGCATTTT.

V usage is TRBV4-1 and J usage is TRBJ2-7; no reliable D call. The length of the CDR3 is 14 residues. V gave up 0 bases and J gave up 4 bases, with 10 bases separating them. Looked up from germline, CDR1 is MGHRA and CDR2 is YSYEKL. The CDR3 DNA follows: TGCGCCAGCAGCCAAGATTTTTGGGCATACGAGCAGTACTTC. As protein: CASSQDFWAYEQYF.

This chain joins TRBV11-2 and TRBJ2-2, with 11 bases lining up with TRBD1. The CDR3 consists of 16 residues. The J segment lost 7 bases and the V segment lost 2 bases, leaving 6 bases of the junction unmatched. The germline V gene has CDR1 SGHAT and CDR2 FQNNGV. The CDR3 DNA reads TGTGCCAGCAGCTTAATTGGGACAGGGGGGTGCGGGGAGCTGTTTTTT. Protein product: CASSLIGTGGCGELFF.

Note on this clone: Possible read error: a much larger clone is one base away. This chain connects TRBV7-9 to TRBJ2-5; the D call may be TRBD1 or TRBD2 (5 bases each). Germline CDR1 and CDR2: SEHNR and FQNEAQ (reference sequence). This CDR3 region has 15 residues. Here the CDR3 DNA reads TGTGCCAGCAGCCTAGCAGGGAAGGGGATTGAGACCCAGTACTTC. As protein: CASSLAGKGIETQYF.

This clone was counted only a few times. The J gene is TRBJ1-1, the V gene TRBV12-5; D gene uncertain. Germline assignment: CDR1 LGHNT and CDR2 FRNRAP. V was shortened by 0 bases and J by 7 bases, with 6 bases between the two germline ends. The length of the CDR3 is 12 residues. The CDR3 nucleotides are TGTGCTAGTGGTTTGGTGCGCTATGAAGCTTTCTTT. Protein: CASGLVRYEAFF.

In its sample, this clone was seen many times. The J gene is TRBJ2-7, the V gene TRBV7-2, with a possible D match to TRBD1 (6 bases). The germline gives CDR1 SGHTA, CDR2 FQGNSA. V was trimmed by 4 bases and J by 6 bases, leaving 13 bases between them. The CDR3 runs to 13 residues. The CDR3 nucleotides read TGTGCCAGCAGCTCCCAGGGGCACGGCGAGCAGTACTTC. This encodes CASSSQGHGEQYF. Full variable domain (missing parts from reference TRBV7-2 and TRBJ2-7): GAGVSQSPSNKVTEKGKDVELRCDPISGHTALYWYRQSLGQGLEFLIYFQGNSAPDKSGLPSDRFSAERTGGSVSTLTIQRTQQEDSAVYLCASSSQGHGEQYFGPGTRLTVT.

The V and J genes are TRBV27 and TRBJ1-6; 7 bases are shared with TRBD1. Per the germline V gene, CDR1 is MNHEY and CDR2 is SMNVEV (reference sequence). The J segment lost 10 bases and the V segment lost 3 bases, leaving 9 bases of the junction unmatched. The CDR3 length is 15 residues. CDR3 sequence: CASSLEQGGRSPLHF. CDR3 nucleotide sequence: TGTGCCAGCAGTTTGGAGCAGGGGGGGAGGTCACCCCTCCACTTT.

Ten or more counts support this clone. The chain uses TRBV2 and TRBJ1-5; 10 bases agree with TRBD1. The CDR3 is 15 residues long. Germline trimming cut 6 bases from V and 9 bases from J; bases unmatched to any gene: 11. Per the germline V gene, CDR1 is SNHLY and CDR2 is FYNNEI. The CDR3 reads CASSFGQGEEWPQHF. CDR3 sequence (DNA): TGTGCCAGCAGCTTCGGACAGGGGGAGGAATGGCCCCAGCATTTT.

V gene TRBV18 combines with J gene TRBJ2-7; 8 bases are shared with TRBD1. V lost 0 bases and J lost 0; bases outside the gene matches: 4. From germline, CDR1 is KGHSH and CDR2 LQKENI. The CDR3 loop spans 16 amino acids. The CDR3, as DNA: TGTGCCAGCTCACCACCGGACAGGGCGTACTCCTACGAGCAGTACTTC. As protein: CASSPPDRAYSYEQYF.

CDR3 loop: CASRRTPGLTYEQYF. In DNA, the CDR3 is TGTGCCAGCAGGCGAACTCCGGGACTCACCTACGAGCAGTACTTC. This chain uses TRBV6-1 with TRBJ2-7, with D perhaps TRBD2 (6 bases). The germline CDR1 and CDR2 sequences are MNHNS and SASEGT. Deletions cut 6 bases from V and 2 bases from J, with 17 bases between. The CDR3 has 15 residues.

This clone was observed a few times. The chain uses TRBV6-1 and TRBJ1-6; TRBD1 agrees at 8 bases. V lost 5 bases to trimming and J lost 0 bases; unmatched junction nucleotides: 3. The CDR3 length is 16 residues. Germline V gene lookup returns CDR1 MNHNS and CDR2 SASEGT. The CDR3 sequence is CASSLQGDSYNSPLHF. CDR3 coding DNA: TGTGCCAGCAGTCTACAGGGGGACTCCTATAATTCACCCCTCCACTTT.

This clone came up many times. This chain joins TRBV28 and TRBJ1-5, with D unresolved. Germline loops: CDR1 MDHEN, CDR2 SYDVKM. The CDR3 is 13 amino acids. V was pared by 2 bases and J by 9 bases, with 11 bases between. The CDR3 loop reads CASSLRYPGPQHF. CDR3 nucleotide sequence: TGTGCCAGCAGTTTAAGGTACCCCGGGCCCCAGCATTTT. The full variable domain, completed using reference TRBV28 and TRBJ1-5, is DVKVTQSSRYLVKRTGEKVFLECVQDMDHENMFWYRQDPGLGLRLIYFSYDVKMKEKGDIPEGYSVSREKKERFSLILESASTNQTSMYLCASSLRYPGPQHFGDGTRLSIL.

Ten or more counts support this clone. The chain combines TRBV3-1 with TRBJ2-1; 10 bases match TRBD2. Looked up from germline, CDR1 is LGHDT and CDR2 is YNNKEL (reference sequence). CDR3 size: 18 residues. V gave up 1 base and J gave up 0 bases; unmatched junction bases: 6. The DNA of the CDR3 is TGTGCCAGCAGCCAAGTGAGTAGCGGGAGGTTCTCCTACAATGAGCAGTTCTTC. Translated: CASSQVSSGRFSYNEQFF.

This clone was counted ten times or more. The genes are TRBV28 and TRBJ2-2, with 8 bases identical to TRBD2. The junction had 16 bases not matched to a gene; V was cut back by 8 bases and J by 5 bases. The germline gives CDR1 MDHEN, CDR2 SYDVKM. The CDR3 sequence is 17 residues long. CDR3: CASRSRGGRSRTGELFF. CDR3 DNA: TGTGCCAGCCGATCAAGAGGCGGGAGGTCTCGGACCGGGGAGCTGTTTTTT.

Only a few counts were recorded for this clone. The rearrangement links TRBV28 to TRBJ1-2, with 7 bases lining up with TRBD1. Trimming removed 1 base from V and 5 bases from J; junction bases left unmatched: 13. The germline gives CDR1 MDHEN, CDR2 SYDVKM. There are 17 residues in the CDR3. CDR3 DNA: TGTGCCAGCAGTTTATCCCCCGGACAGGCTGCTTTGTATGGCTACACCTTC. Translated: CASSLSPGQAALYGYTF.

This clone was seen more than once but under ten times. V usage is TRBV7-6 and J usage is TRBJ2-3, with 8 nucleotides matching TRBD1. Germline V CDR1 and CDR2: SGHVS, FNYEAQ. The junction had 4 bases not matched to a gene; V was cut back by 5 bases and J by 6 bases. The CDR3 runs to 13 residues. For the CDR3, the DNA is TGTGCCAGCAGCCGCCCAGGGGGCGATACGCAGTATTTT. Encoded protein: CASSRPGGDTQYF.